This paragraph covers one TCR beta chain sequence. The sample holds one count of this clone. This clone's antigen is unknown. Base quality data are lacking; no much larger clone is found one base away. The data belong to a study of blood T cell repertoires in COVID-19 (dated by TCRdb to about 2020). At the level of the whole study: Samples from collaborators originated in the United States, Italy and Spain and spanned both the acute and convalescent phases of COVID-19. The prospective study material was composed of cDNA or gDNA derived from T cells, B-cell-depleted T cells, or PBMCs. Deeply sampled blood TCRbeta repertoires from subjects exposed to, actively infected with, or recovered from COVID-19 were included in the dataset. The repertoires were made available in a free public database intended to serve as a resource for research on the immune response to SARS-CoV-2. The samples were drawn from two sources: the first 160 participants of the ongoing ImmuneRACE study, and 950 to 1,500 subjects contributed by 6 global collaborators. The sample metadata nearly always contained a de-identified subject ID, COVID-19 status, age in years and sex. Where HLA class I and class II types were available, the types were taken from metadata supplied by the sample provider, not from assay-based typing. Points the paper makes about the study in general: The quantity of clinical and demographic metadata differed by source and by participant and was supplied without curation.

From the cysteine through the phenylalanine, the CDR3 covers 16 amino acids. The DNA shown is the 48-base CDR3, in frame from base 1. Trimming leaves V shorter by 3 bases and J shorter by 4 bases, with the junction holding 6 bases beyond the gene matches. CDR1 SGDLS and CDR2 YYNGEE are derived from the germline V gene. In the prospective study, participants were roughly 18 to 95 years old, resided in fewer than 25 geographic areas of the United States, and were enrolled through a virtual design. Cohort assignment in the prospective study relied on participant-reported clinical history from a screening survey and a study questionnaire. Mobile phlebotomists in the prospective study collected whole blood, serum and a nasopharyngeal or oropharyngeal swab from every participant. Prospective study participants could optionally give additional blood draws and questionnaires over a roughly two-month period. Before DNA extraction, blood samples from the prospective study were shipped at room temperature or frozen.

TCRbeta CDR3 regions were amplified from genomic DNA by means of the immunoSEQ Assay, a bias-controlled multiplex PCR. Processing in the source paper ran as follows. Within the assay, amplification of reference gene primers was used to estimate how many nucleated cells each sample contained. To quantify the absolute abundance of each unique TCRbeta CDR3 rearrangement, sequence reads were collapsed and filtered. Productive Simpson clonality was computed per sample as the square root of Simpson's diversity index over productive rearrangements. In TCRdb, the immuneACCESS table is reduced to in-frame sequences with V and J assigned. These tables do not hold every clone; where another copy was compared, an unresolved V gene accounts for under half, and the others remain unexplained. The DNA was the basis for D and trimming; V, J and clone size are from that table. The sample has 300,000 to 500,000 clones on record, roughly 90% of them singletons. The ten largest clones add up to approximately 0.96% of the sample.

This clonotype originated in a woman aged 30 to 39 with acute COVID-19. Sequenced material: PBMCs or T cells enriched from blood (not recorded which). The V and J genes are TRBV9 and TRBJ2-6; 8 central bases correspond to TRBD1. This receptor carries the CDR3 CASSADRGSGANVLTF. The DNA sequence reads TGTGCCAGCAGCGCCGACAGGGGCTCAGGGGCCAACGTCCTGACTTTC.